This T cell receptor (beta chain) was obtained from a study of early T cells in non-severe SARS-CoV-2 infection. The wider study: The sequenced material was bulk RNA from unsorted whole blood, and its chains were unpaired.

Attachment of unique molecular identifiers to individual cDNA molecules was performed. TCRdb fed the 5' RACE reads into MiXCR, producing one record per CDR3 protein. Of approximately 69,000 distinct CDR3 sequences in the sample, 10% to 15% are singletons; the top ten hold 3.5% to 4.5%. The CDR3 is 15 amino acids. Trimming stripped 7 bases from V and 0 bases from J, with 17 bases between. Germline-derived CDR1 and CDR2 are SGHRS and YFSETQ. The rearrangement uses TRBV5-1 and TRBJ2-7; D may be TRBD2 (5 bases). The TCR was taken from an adult who was a healthcare worker with PCR-confirmed SARS-CoV-2 infection or an uninfected control (not recorded which). Sequencing was done on a sample of whole blood. CDR3 sequence reads: CASSGGPTSSYEQYF. The DNA for the CDR3 is TGCGCCAGCTCCGGAGGACCCACAAGCTCCTACGAGCAGTACTTC.